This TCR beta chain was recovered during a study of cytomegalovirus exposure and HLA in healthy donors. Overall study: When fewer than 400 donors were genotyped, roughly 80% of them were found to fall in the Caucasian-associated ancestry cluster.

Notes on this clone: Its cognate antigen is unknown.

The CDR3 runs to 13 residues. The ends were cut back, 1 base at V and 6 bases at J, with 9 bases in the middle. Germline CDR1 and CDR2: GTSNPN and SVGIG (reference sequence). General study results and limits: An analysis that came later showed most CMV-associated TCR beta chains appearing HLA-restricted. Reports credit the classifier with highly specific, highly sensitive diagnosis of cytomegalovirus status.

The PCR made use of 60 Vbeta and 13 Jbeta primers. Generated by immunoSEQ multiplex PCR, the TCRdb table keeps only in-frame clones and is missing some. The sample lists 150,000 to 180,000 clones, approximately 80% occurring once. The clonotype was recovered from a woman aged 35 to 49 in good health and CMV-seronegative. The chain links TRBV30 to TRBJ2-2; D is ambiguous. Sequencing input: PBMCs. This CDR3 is CAWSGVGAGELFF. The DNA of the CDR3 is TGTGCCTGGAGTGGGGTTGGAGCCGGGGAGCTGTTTTTT.